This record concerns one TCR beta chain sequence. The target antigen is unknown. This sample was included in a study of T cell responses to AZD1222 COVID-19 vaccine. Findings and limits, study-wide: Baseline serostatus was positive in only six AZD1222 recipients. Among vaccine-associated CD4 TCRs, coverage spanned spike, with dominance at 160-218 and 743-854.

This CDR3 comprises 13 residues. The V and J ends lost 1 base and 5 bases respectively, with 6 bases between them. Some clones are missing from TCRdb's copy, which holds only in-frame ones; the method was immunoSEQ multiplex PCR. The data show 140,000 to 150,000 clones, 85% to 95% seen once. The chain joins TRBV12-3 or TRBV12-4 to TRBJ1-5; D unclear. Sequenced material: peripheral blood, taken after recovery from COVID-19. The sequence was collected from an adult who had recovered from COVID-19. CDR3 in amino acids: CASSLGTDQPQHF. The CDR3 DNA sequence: TGTGCCAGCAGTTTAGGGACCGATCAGCCCCAGCATTTT.